This T cell receptor beta chain was captured by sequencing in a study of T cell responses to AZD1222 COVID-19 vaccine. The study's findings and limits: There were repertoire samples only from the period after the peak T cell response.

Trimming shortened V by 5 bases and J by 3 bases, and 20 bases separated the two germline ends. This CDR3 contains 16 residues. Germline V gene data show CDR1 as KGHSH and CDR2 as LQKENI. Using immunoSEQ multiplex PCR, the repertoire was profiled, and TCRdb retains in-frame clones only, with some absent. The sample shows 99,000 or so clones, 75% to 90% of them seen only once. Of note for this clone: Its cognate antigen is unknown.

The source material was peripheral blood, sampled on day 0 of AZD1222 vaccination. The V and J genes are TRBV18 and TRBJ2-7; D perhaps matches TRBD1 (6 bases). The source is an adult in good health. DNA for the CDR3: TGTGCCAGCTCAGGGACCACAGGGAGCGTATTCTACGAGCAGTACTTC. It yields the protein CASSGTTGSVFYEQYF.